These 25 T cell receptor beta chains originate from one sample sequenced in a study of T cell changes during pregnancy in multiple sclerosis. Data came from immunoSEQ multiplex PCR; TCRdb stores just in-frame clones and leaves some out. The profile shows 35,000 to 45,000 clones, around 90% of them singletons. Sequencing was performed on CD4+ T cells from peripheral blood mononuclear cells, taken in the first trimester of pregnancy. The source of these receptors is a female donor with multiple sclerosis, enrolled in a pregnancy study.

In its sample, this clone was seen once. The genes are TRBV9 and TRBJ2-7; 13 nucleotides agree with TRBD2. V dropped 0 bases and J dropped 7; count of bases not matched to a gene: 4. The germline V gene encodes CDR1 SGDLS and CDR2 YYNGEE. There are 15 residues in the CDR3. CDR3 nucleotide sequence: TGTGCCAGCAGCGTAGGCCGGACTAGCGGGAGTGAGCAGTACTTC. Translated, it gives CASSVGRTSGSEQYF.

As DNA, the CDR3 is TGCAGCGTTGAAGGGACAGGGGCAAATGAAAAACTGTTTTTT. It codes for CSVEGTGANEKLFF. The chain uses TRBV29-1 and TRBJ1-4; 9 bases fit TRBD1. This CDR3 has 14 residues. From germline, CDR1 is SQVTM and CDR2 ANQGSEA. With 1 base clipped from V and 5 bases from J, the junction kept 2 bases outside the gene matches.

In DNA form, the CDR3 reads TGTGCCAGCAGTTACTACAGGGGAACCGGGGAGCTGTTTTTT. This sequence encodes CASSYYRGTGELFF. The chain recombines TRBV5-4 with TRBJ2-2, with TRBD1 matching 7 bases. The CDR3 is 14 amino acids. The germline gives CDR1 SGHNT, CDR2 YYREEE (reference sequence). Trimming at V came to 5 bases and at J to 5 bases, leaving 6 bases not matched to a gene.

The CDR3 protein is CASSKGSSSNQPQHF. CDR3 DNA sequence: TGTGCCAGCAGCAAAGGCTCGAGTAGCAATCAGCCCCAGCATTTT. The rearrangement joins TRBV21-1 to TRBJ1-5. TRBV21-1 is a listed pseudogene. The CDR3 is 15 amino acids.

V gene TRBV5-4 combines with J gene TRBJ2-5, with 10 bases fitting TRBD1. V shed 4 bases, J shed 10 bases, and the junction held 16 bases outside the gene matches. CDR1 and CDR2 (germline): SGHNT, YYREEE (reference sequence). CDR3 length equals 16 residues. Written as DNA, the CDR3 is TGTGCCAGCAGCAAGGGGGACAGGGGCCTCCAAGGGGGCCAGTACTTC. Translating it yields CASSKGDRGLQGGQYF.

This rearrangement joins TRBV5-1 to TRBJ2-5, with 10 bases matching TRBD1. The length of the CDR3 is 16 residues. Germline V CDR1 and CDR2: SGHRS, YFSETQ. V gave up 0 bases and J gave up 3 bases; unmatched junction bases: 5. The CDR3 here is CASSLGTGGAKETQYF. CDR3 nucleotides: TGCGCCAGCAGCTTGGGGACAGGGGGGGCGAAAGAGACCCAGTACTTC.

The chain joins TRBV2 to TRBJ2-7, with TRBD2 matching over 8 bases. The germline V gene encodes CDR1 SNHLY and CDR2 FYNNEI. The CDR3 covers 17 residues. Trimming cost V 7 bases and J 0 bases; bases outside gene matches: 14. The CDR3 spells CASNNIAGLRGSYEQYF. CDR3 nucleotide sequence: TGTGCCAGCAACAATATAGCGGGACTAAGGGGCTCCTACGAGCAGTACTTC.

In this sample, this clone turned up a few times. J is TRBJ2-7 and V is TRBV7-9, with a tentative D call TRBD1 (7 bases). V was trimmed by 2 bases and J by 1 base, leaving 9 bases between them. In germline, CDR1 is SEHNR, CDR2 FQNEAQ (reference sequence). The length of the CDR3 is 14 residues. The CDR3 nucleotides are TGTGCCAGCAGCTTACAGGGGGGTTCCTACGAGCAGTACTTC. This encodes CASSLQGGSYEQYF.

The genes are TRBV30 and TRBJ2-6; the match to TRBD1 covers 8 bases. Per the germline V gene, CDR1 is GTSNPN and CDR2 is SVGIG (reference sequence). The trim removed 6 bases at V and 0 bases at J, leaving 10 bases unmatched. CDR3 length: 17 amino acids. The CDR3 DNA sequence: TGTGCCTGCTCTCAGGGGGCAGGGGACTCTGGGGCCAACGTCCTGACTTTC. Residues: CACSQGAGDSGANVLTF. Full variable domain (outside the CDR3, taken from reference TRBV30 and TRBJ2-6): SQTIHQWPATLVQPVGSPLSLECTVEGTSNPNLYWYRQAAGRGLQLLFYSVGIGQISSEVPQNLSASRPQDRQFILSSKKLLLSDSGFYLCACSQGAGDSGANVLTFGAGSRLTVL.

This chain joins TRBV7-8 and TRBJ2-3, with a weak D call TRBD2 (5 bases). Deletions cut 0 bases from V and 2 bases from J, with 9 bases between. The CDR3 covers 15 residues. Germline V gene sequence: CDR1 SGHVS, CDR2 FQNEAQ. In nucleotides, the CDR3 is TGTGCCAGCAGCTTAGCGGGAGCGATCACAGATACGCAGTATTTT. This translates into CASSLAGAITDTQYF.

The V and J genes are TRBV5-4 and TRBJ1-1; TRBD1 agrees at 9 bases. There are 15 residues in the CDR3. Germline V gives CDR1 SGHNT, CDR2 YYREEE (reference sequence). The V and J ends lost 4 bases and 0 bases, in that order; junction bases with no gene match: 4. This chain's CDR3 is CASSPRTGVNTEAFF. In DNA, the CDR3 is TGTGCCAGCAGCCCGCGGACAGGGGTGAACACTGAAGCTTTCTTT.

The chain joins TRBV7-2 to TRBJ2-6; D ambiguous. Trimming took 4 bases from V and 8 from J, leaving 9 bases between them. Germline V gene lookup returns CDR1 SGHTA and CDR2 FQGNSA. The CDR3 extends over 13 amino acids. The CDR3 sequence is CASSSSRTNVLTF. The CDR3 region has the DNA TGTGCCAGCAGCTCGTCTCGTACCAACGTCCTGACTTTC.

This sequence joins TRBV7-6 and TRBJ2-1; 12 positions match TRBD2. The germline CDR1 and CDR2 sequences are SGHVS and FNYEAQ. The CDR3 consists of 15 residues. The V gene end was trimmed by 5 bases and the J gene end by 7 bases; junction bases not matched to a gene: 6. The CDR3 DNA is TGTGCCAGCAGCGTTACTAGCGGGAGGATGAATGAGCAGTTCTTC. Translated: CASSVTSGRMNEQFF.

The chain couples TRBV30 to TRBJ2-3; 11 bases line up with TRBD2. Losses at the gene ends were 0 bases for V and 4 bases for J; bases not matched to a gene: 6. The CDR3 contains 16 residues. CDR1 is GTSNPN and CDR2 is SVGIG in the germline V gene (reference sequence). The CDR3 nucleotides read TGTGCCTGGAGTGTTATTAGCGGGAGGGTCGCAGATACGCAGTATTTT. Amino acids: CAWSVISGRVADTQYF.

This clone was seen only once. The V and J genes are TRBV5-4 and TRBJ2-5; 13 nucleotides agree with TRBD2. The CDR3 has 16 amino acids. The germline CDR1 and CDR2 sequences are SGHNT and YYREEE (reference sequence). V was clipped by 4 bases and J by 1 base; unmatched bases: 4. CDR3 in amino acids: CASSHGTSGVQETQYF. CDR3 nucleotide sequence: TGTGCCAGCAGCCATGGGACTAGCGGGGTCCAAGAGACCCAGTACTTC.

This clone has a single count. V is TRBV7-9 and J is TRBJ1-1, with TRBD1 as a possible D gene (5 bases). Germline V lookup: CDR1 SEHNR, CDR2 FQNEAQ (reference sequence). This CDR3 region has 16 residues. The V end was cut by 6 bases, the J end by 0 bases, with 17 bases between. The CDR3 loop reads CASSFPRGGMNTEAFF. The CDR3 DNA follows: TGTGCCAGCAGTTTTCCGCGGGGCGGAATGAACACTGAAGCTTTCTTT. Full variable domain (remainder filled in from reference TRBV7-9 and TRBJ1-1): DTGVSQNPRHKITKRGQNVTFRCDPISEHNRLYWYRQTLGQGPEFLTYFQNEAQLEKSRLLSDRFSAERPKGSFSTLEIQRTEQGDSAMYLCASSFPRGGMNTEAFFGQGTRLTVV.

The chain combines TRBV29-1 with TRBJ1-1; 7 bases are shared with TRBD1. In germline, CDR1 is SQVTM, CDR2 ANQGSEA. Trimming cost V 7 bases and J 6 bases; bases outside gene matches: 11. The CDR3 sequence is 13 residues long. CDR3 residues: CSELTGAKAEAFF. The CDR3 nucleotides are TGCAGCGAGCTCACAGGGGCGAAAGCTGAAGCTTTCTTT.

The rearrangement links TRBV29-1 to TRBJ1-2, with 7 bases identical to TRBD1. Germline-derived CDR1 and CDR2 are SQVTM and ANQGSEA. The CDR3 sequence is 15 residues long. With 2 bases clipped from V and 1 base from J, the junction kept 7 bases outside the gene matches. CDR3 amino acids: CSVESSQGLNYGYTF. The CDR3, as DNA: TGCAGCGTTGAAAGTTCACAGGGGCTTAACTATGGCTACACCTTC.

The DNA of the CDR3 is TGCGCCAGCAGCATGGGTGGCAGTCCAGGGGAAAAACTGTTTTTT. It yields the protein CASSMGGSPGEKLFF. The V and J genes are TRBV5-1 and TRBJ1-4; the D gene is possibly TRBD1 (5 bases). The CDR3 has 15 residues. Germline V gives CDR1 SGHRS, CDR2 YFSETQ. V was trimmed by 4 bases and J by 8 bases, leaving 18 bases between them.

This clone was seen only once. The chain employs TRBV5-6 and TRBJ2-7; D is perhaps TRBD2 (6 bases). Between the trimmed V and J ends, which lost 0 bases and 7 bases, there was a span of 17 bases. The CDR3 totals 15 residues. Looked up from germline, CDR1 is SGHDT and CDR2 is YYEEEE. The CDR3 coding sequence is TGTGCCAGCAGCTTGGACGGGGGTATTTGGAGAGAGCAGTACTTC. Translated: CASSLDGGIWREQYF.

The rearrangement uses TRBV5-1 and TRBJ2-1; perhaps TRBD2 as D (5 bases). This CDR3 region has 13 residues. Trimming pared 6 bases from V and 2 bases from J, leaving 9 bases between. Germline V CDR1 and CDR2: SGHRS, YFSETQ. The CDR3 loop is CASIGKPYNEQFF. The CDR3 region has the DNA TGCGCCAGCATCGGGAAACCCTACAATGAGCAGTTCTTC. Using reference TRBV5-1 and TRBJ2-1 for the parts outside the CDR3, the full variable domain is KAGVTQTPRYLIKTRGQQVTLSCSPISGHRSVSWYQQTPGQGLQFLFEYFSETQRNKGNFPGRFSGRQFSNSRSEMNVSTLELGDSALYLCASIGKPYNEQFFGPGTRLTVL.

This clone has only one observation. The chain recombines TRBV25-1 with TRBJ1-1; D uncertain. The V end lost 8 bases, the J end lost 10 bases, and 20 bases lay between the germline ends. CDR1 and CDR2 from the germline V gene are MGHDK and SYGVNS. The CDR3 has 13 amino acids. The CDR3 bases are TGTGCCAGCCGCGGGATTGGGCTTGGTGGAGCTTTCTTT. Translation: CASRGIGLGGAFF.

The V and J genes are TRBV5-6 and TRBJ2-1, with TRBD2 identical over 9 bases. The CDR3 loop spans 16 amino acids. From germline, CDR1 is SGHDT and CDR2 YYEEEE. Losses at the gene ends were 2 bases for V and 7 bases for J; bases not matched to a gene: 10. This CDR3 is CASSFRSGSIGNEQFF. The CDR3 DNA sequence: TGTGCCAGCAGCTTCCGTAGCGGGAGCATCGGGAATGAGCAGTTCTTC.

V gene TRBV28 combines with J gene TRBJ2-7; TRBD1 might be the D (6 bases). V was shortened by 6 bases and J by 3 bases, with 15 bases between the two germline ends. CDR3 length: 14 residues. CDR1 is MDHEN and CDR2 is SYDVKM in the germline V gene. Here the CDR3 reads CASSPLTGLYEQYF. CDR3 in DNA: TGTGCCAGCAGCCCTTTGACAGGCCTCTACGAGCAGTACTTC.

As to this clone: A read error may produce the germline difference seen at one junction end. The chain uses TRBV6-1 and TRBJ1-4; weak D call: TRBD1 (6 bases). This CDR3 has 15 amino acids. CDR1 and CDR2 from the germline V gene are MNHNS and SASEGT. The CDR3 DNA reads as TGTGCCAGCAGGGAAGGGGGGGCAACTAATGAAAAACTGTTTTTT. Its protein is CASREGGATNEKLFF.